The rows below give T cell receptor beta chains drawn from one sample of a study of control samples from healthy donors and cancer patients. The assay was immunoSEQ multiplex PCR, and TCRdb's table has in-frame clones only and misses some. The data contain about 120,000 clones, more than 75% of them singletons. The sequencing input was blood. Receptors were obtained from a woman in her 70s in good health. CDR3s leave out the opening cysteine and the closing phenylalanine or tryptophan. A D gene is named only where the DNA matches it firmly.

J: TRBJ1-2; D: NA; V: TRBV2; CDR3: ASSDRTNYGYT
J: TRBJ2-6; D: NA; V: TRBV19; CDR3: ASSPGLTAGANVLT
J: TRBJ2-1; D: NA; V: TRBV7-6; CDR3: ASSPRYKARTYEQF
J: TRBJ1-4; D: TRBD1; V: TRBV9; CDR3: ASSVTGTNEKLF
J: TRBJ2-2; D: TRBD2; V: TRBV4-2; CDR3: ASSQDDKRGGLTGELF
J: TRBJ1-5; D: NA; V: TRBV6-2/TRBV6-3; CDR3: ASSVTTYSNQPQH
J: TRBJ1-2; D: NA; V: TRBV12-3/TRBV12-4; CDR3: ASSFGGTNLYT
J: TRBJ1-3; D: NA; V: TRBV9; CDR3: ASSVVEGTIPGNTIY
J: TRBJ1-5; D: TRBD1; V: TRBV7-9; CDR3: ASSLGQLNQPQH
J: TRBJ2-1; D: NA; V: TRBV11-2; CDR3: ASSPRIGAGYNEQF
J: TRBJ1-6; D: NA; V: TRBV18; CDR3: ASSPDQATNSPLH
J: TRBJ1-2; D: NA; V: TRBV20-1; CDR3: SARDERSYT
J: TRBJ2-2; D: NA; V: TRBV7-3; CDR3: ASSFGGMDTGELF
J: TRBJ2-1; D: NA; V: TRBV18; CDR3: ASSPLAGRYNEQF
J: TRBJ1-5; D: NA; V: TRBV6-2/TRBV6-3; CDR3: ASSLRSNGNQPQH
J: TRBJ1-1; D: TRBD1; V: TRBV19; CDR3: ASSMGTATMNTEAF
J: TRBJ2-3; D: NA; V: TRBV5-5; CDR3: ASTEGGADTQY
J: TRBJ2-7; D: NA; V: TRBV20-1; CDR3: SAGDLQY
J: TRBJ1-1; D: NA; V: TRBV21-1; CDR3: ASSFRTGGWTEAF
J: TRBJ1-2; D: TRBD1; V: TRBV19; CDR3: ASSVSTGRNYGYT
J: TRBJ2-1; D: TRBD1; V: TRBV5-1; CDR3: ASSLGDRANYNEQF
J: TRBJ1-1; D: NA; V: TRBV7-9; CDR3: ASSLFENTEAF
J: TRBJ1-5; D: NA; V: TRBV19; CDR3: ASSISSNQPQH
J: TRBJ2-1; D: NA; V: TRBV5-1; CDR3: ASTLEQATYNEQF
J: TRBJ1-5; D: NA; V: TRBV5-6; CDR3: ASSLAPGSAQH
J: TRBJ1-1; D: NA; V: TRBV18; CDR3: ASSRQANTEAF
J: TRBJ1-2; D: NA; V: TRBV12-3/TRBV12-4; CDR3: ASSLDGISYT
J: TRBJ1-1; D: NA; V: TRBV14; CDR3: ASSLPRHKATEAF
J: TRBJ1-3; D: NA; V: TRBV20-1; CDR3: SASKGKGVGTNSGNTIY
J: TRBJ2-5; D: TRBD1; V: TRBV6-1; CDR3: ASTIRKGATETQY
J: TRBJ1-2; D: NA; V: TRBV29-1; CDR3: SVRTDGYT
J: TRBJ1-1; D: NA; V: TRBV19; CDR3: ASSIRKKGNTEAF
J: TRBJ2-1; D: NA; V: TRBV15; CDR3: ATSRDTNEQF
J: TRBJ1-3; D: NA; V: TRBV7-9; CDR3: ASSLAVYSGNTIY
J: TRBJ1-2; D: NA; V: TRBV27; CDR3: ATQSGVGYT
J: TRBJ1-1; D: NA; V: TRBV19; CDR3: ASSPDGKNTEAF
J: TRBJ1-2; D: TRBD1; V: TRBV4-1; CDR3: ASSLDRGSYGYT
J: TRBJ2-7; D: TRBD1; V: TRBV6-5; CDR3: ASKEGTGAYEQY
J: TRBJ2-3; D: NA; V: TRBV5-1; CDR3: ASSLDGLGGEADTQY
J: TRBJ1-4; D: NA; V: TRBV7-9; CDR3: ASSLQGEKLF